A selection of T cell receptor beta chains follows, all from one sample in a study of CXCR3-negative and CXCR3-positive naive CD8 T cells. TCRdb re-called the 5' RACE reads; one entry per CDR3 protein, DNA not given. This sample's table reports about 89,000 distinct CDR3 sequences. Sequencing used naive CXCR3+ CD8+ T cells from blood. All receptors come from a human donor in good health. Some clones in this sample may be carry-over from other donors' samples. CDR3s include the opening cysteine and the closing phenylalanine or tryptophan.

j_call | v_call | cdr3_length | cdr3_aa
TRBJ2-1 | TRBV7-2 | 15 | CASSLSGGSYNKQFF
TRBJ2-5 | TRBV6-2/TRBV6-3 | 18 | CASSYVSTSAVYQETQYF
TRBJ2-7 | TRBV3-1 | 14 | CASSQGETTYEQYF
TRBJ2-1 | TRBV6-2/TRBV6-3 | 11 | CASAHGSEQFF
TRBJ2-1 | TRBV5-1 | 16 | CASSLGASLIGYEQFF
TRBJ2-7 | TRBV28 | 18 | CASTPPGQSLTEGYEQYF
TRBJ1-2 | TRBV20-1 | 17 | CSARDTGQGAWSYGYTF
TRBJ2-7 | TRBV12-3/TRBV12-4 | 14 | CASSLRDPTYEQYF
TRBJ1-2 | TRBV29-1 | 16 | CSVEEGRGKRGYGYTF
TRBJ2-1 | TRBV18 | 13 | CASSPQSYNEQFF
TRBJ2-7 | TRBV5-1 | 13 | CASSSEWAGEQYF
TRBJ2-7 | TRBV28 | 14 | CASRFYYSTYEQYF
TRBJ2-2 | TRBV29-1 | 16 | CSVEMGDRGSAGELFF
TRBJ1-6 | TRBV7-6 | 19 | CASSLAVWEPSSYNSPLHF
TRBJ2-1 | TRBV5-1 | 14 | CASSVGGSYNEQFF
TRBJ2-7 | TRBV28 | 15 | CASSSSGTGVYEQYF
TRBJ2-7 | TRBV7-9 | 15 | CASSSRDPLAYEQYF
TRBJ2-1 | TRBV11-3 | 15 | CASSPASGGGNEQFF
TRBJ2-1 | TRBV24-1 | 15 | CATSESGSSYNEQFF
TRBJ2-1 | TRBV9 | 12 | CASSGLANEQFF
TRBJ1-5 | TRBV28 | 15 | CASSLFDSYNQPQHF
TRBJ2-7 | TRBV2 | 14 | CASSEDRPGYEQYF
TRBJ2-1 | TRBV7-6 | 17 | CASSFRPGWGVNNEQFF
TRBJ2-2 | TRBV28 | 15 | CASSLIKDEAGELFF
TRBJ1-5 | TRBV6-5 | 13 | CASSYGSNQPQHF
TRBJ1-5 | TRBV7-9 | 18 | CASSLGLTEEYGNQPQHF
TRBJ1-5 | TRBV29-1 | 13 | CSVEGGINQPQHF
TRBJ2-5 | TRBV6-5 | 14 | CASSSDKYQETQYF
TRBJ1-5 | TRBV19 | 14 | CASSATGVEQPQHF
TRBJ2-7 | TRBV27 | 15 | CASSQLDRFLYEQYF
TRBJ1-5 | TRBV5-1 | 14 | CASSPGQSNQPQHF